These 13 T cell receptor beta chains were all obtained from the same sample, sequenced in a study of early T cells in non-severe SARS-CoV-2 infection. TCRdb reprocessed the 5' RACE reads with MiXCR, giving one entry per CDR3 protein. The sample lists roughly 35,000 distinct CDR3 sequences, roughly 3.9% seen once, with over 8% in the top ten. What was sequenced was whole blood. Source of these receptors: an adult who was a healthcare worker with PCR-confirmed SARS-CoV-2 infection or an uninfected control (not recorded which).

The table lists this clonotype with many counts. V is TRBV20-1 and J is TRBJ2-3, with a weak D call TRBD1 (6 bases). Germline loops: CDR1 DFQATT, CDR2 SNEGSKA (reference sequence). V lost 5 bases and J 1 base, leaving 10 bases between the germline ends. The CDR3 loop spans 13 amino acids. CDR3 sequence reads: CSARQAGTDTQYF. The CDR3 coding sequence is TGCAGTGCTCGACAGGCAGGCACAGATACGCAGTATTTT.

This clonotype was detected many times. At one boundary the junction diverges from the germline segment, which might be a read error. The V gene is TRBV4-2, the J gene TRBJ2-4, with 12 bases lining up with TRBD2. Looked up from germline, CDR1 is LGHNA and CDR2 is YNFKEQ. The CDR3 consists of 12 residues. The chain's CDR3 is CASSHETSGRWF. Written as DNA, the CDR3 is TGTGCCAGCAGCCACGAGACTAGCGGGAGATGGTTC.

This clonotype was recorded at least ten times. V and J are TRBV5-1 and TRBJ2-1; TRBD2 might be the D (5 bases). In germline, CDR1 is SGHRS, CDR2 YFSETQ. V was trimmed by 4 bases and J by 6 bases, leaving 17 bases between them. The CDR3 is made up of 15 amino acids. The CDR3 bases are TGCGCCAGCAGCAAAGGAGGAATGTCTGGCAATGAGCAGTTCTTC. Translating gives CASSKGGMSGNEQFF.

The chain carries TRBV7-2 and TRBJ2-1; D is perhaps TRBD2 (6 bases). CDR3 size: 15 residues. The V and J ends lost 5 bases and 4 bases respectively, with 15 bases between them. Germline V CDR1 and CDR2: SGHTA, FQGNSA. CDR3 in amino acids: CASSAGKGPYNEQFF. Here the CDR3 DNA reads TGTGCCAGCAGCGCGGGAAAGGGACCGTACAATGAGCAGTTCTTC.

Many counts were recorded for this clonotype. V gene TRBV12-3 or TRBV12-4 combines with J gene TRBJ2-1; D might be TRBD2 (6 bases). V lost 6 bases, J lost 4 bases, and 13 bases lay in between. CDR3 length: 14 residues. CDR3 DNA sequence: TGTGCCAGCAGGGGGTGGGCGGGATACAATGAGCAGTTCTTC. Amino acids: CASRGWAGYNEQFF.

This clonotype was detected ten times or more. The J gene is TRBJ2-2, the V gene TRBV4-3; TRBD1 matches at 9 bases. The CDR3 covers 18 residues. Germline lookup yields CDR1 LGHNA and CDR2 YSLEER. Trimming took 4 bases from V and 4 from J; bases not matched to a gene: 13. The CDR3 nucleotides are TGCGCCAGCAGCCGAGAGATAGTGGGACAGGGCACCACCGGGGAGCTGTTTTTT. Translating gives CASSREIVGQGTTGELFF.

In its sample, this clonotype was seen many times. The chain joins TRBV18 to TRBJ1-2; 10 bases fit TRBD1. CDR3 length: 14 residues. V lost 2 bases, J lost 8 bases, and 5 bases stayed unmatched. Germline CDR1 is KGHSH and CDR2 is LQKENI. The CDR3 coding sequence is TGTGCCAGCTCACCAGAGACAGGGGGCTTCGGCTACACCTTC. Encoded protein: CASSPETGGFGYTF. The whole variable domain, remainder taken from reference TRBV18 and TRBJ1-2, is NAGVMQNPRHLVRRRGQEARLRCSPMKGHSHVYWYRQLPEEGLKFMVYLQKENIIDESGMPKERFSAEFPKEGPSILRIQQVVRGDSAAYFCASSPETGGFGYTFGSGTRLTVV.

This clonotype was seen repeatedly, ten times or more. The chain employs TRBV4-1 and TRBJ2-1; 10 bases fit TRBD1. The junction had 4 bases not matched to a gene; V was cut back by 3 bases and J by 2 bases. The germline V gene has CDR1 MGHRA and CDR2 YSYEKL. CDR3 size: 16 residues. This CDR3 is CASSHYDRGPYNEQFF. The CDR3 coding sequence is TGCGCCAGCAGCCACTACGACAGGGGGCCCTACAATGAGCAGTTCTTC.

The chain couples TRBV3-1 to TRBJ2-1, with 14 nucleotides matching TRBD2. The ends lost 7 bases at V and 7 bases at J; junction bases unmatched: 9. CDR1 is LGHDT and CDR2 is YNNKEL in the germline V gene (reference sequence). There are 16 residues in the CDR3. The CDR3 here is CASTEGTSGSMNEQFF. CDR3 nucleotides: TGTGCCAGCACCGAAGGGACTAGCGGGAGTATGAATGAGCAGTTCTTC.

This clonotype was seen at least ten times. CDR3 in amino acids: CATTQGTYSAEAFF. CDR3 in DNA: TGTGCCACCACACAGGGGACCTATTCCGCTGAAGCTTTCTTT. The chain is built from TRBV28 and TRBJ1-1; 7 bases fit TRBD1. The junction had 14 bases not matched to a gene; V was cut back by 10 bases and J by 6 bases. The germline V gene has CDR1 MDHEN and CDR2 SYDVKM. This CDR3 has 14 amino acids. Supplemented by reference TRBV28 and TRBJ1-1, the full variable domain reads DVKVTQSSRYLVKRTGEKVFLECVQDMDHENMFWYRQDPGLGLRLIYFSYDVKMKEKGDIPEGYSVSREKKERFSLILESASTNQTSMYLCATTQGTYSAEAFFGQGTRLTVV.

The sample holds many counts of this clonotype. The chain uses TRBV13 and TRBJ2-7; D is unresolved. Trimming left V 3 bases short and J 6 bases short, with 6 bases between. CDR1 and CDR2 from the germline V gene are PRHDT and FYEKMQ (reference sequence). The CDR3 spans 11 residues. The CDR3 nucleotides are TGTGCCAGCAGCTTCAGTGGCGAGCAGTACGTC. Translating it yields CASSFSGEQYV.

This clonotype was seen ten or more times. In DNA form, the CDR3 reads TGTGCCAGCAGGCCCCCTCCCCGACTAGGAGATACGCAGTATTTT. It specifies CASRPPPRLGDTQYF. The chain employs TRBV7-9 and TRBJ2-3; the D gene is possibly TRBD2 (6 bases). The V gene's germline CDR1 is SEHNR and CDR2 FQNEAQ (reference sequence). V dropped 6 bases and J dropped 5 bases, with 18 bases sitting between them. This CDR3 region has 15 residues.

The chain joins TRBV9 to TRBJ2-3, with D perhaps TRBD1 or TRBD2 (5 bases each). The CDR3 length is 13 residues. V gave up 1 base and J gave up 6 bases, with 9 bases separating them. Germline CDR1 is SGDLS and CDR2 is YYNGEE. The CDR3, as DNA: TGTGCCAGCAGCGTACGCCGGGACGATACGCAGTATTTT. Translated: CASSVRRDDTQYF.